One and the same sample provided the 13 T cell receptor beta chains below, sequenced in a study of shared clonotypes between healthy human individuals. This table comes from immunoSEQ multiplex PCR, and its TCRdb copy is limited to in-frame clones, with some not included. The sample shows 760,000 or so clones, 96% of them seen only once. CD45RO-negative CD8 cells positively selected for CCR7 made up the naive population, which excluded terminally differentiated effector memory CD45RA+ cells. Sequenced material: naive CD8+ T cells sorted from blood. The source of these receptors is a man aged 25 to 40 in good health.

This chain links TRBV7-8 with TRBJ2-7, with D possibly TRBD1 on 6 matching bases. The germline V gene encodes CDR1 SGHVS and CDR2 FQNEAQ. With 5 bases removed from V and 2 bases from J, the gap between germline ends came to 10 bases. This CDR3 has 13 residues. CDR3 sequence (DNA): TGTGCCAGCAGCCAGGGGAAAACCTACGAGCAGTACTTC. It specifies CASSQGKTYEQYF.

The chain has TRBV7-4 and TRBJ2-3; TRBD2 agrees at 8 bases. V trimming: 4 bases; J trimming: 1 base; junction bases outside the gene matches: 7. The germline V gene encodes CDR1 SGHVT and CDR2 SQSDAQ. The CDR3 sequence is 16 residues long. CDR3 loop: CASSSRAGVCTDTQYF. The DNA of the CDR3 is TGTGCCAGCAGCTCTCGAGCGGGAGTCTGCACAGATACGCAGTATTTT.

About this clone: Distinct nucleotide sequences in the sample also encode this CDR3. The V and J genes are TRBV27 and TRBJ2-7, with D possibly being TRBD1 (5 bases). V was shortened by 5 bases and J by 4 bases, with 12 bases between the two germline ends. CDR3 length: 13 amino acids. The germline CDR1 and CDR2 sequences are MNHEY and SMNVEV (reference sequence). CDR3 in amino acids: CASSPRQSYEQYF. DNA of the CDR3: TGTGCCAGCAGTCCCCGACAGTCTTACGAGCAGTACTTC.

The chain recombines TRBV9 with TRBJ2-1; 10 nucleotides agree with TRBD1. Germline V gene data show CDR1 as SGDLS and CDR2 as YYNGEE. J was trimmed by 6 bases and V by 2 bases; bases with no gene match: 2. The CDR3 spans 14 residues. The CDR3 spells CASSVTGGRNEQFF. The CDR3 DNA is TGTGCCAGCAGCGTGACAGGGGGCCGCAATGAGCAGTTCTTC.

The rearrangement links TRBV2 to TRBJ2-4, with a weak D call TRBD1 (6 bases). CDR3 size: 17 residues. CDR1 SNHLY and CDR2 FYNNEI come from the germline V gene. V lost 2 bases and J 0 bases, leaving 14 bases between the germline ends. This chain's CDR3 is CASSEKDTGLAKNIQYF. The CDR3 DNA is TGTGCCAGCAGTGAAAAAGATACAGGGTTAGCCAAAAACATTCAGTACTTC. Filled out from reference TRBV2 and TRBJ2-4, the complete variable domain reads EPEVTQTPSHQVTQMGQEVILRCVPISNHLYFYWYRQILGQKVEFLVSFYNNEISEKSEIFDDQFSVERPDGSNFTLKIRSTKLEDSAMYFCASSEKDTGLAKNIQYFGAGTRLSVL.

The genes are TRBV27 and TRBJ1-2, with a possible D match to TRBD1 (6 bases). CDR1 is MNHEY, CDR2 SMNVEV, per germline (reference sequence). The germline V and J ends were trimmed by 2 bases and 2 bases, with 12 bases remaining between them. The CDR3 runs to 15 residues. The CDR3 reads CASSLRGRGNYGYTF. For the CDR3, the DNA is TGTGCCAGCAGTTTACGGGGGCGAGGGAACTATGGCTACACCTTC.

J is TRBJ2-7 and V is TRBV27, with D perhaps TRBD1 (6 bases). CDR1 is MNHEY, CDR2 SMNVEV, per germline (reference sequence). The CDR3 covers 14 residues. Trimming took off 6 bases at V and 1 base at J, with 13 bases between the two ends. DNA for the CDR3: TGTGCCAGCAGCCTCGGGACAACGTCCTACGAGCAGTACTTC. This encodes CASSLGTTSYEQYF.

The V call is TRBV6-6, the J call TRBJ1-5; D uncertain. Trimming cost V 2 bases and J 4 bases, with 9 bases left between them. The CDR3 contains 14 residues. Looked up from germline, CDR1 is MNHNY and CDR2 is SVGAGI (reference sequence). Written as DNA, the CDR3 is TGTGCCAGCAGTTACCTCGGGAGGAATCAGCCCCAGCATTTT. It yields the protein CASSYLGRNQPQHF.

The rearrangement links TRBV30 to TRBJ1-6; no clear D. Germline values: CDR1 GTSNPN, CDR2 SVGIG (reference sequence). The CDR3 sequence is 14 residues long. V shed 4 bases and J shed 3 bases, with 10 bases lying between them. The CDR3 is CAWKSPNYNSPLHF. The CDR3 DNA follows: TGTGCCTGGAAATCGCCAAACTATAATTCACCCCTCCACTTT.

The gene calls are TRBV7-6 and TRBJ2-1; the D gene is possibly TRBD2 (6 bases). CDR1 is SGHVS, CDR2 FNYEAQ, per germline. Trimming shortened V by 1 base and J by 5 bases, and 18 bases separated the two germline ends. This CDR3 region has 17 residues. The CDR3 is CASSLDPGRTTHNEQFF. CDR3 DNA: TGTGCCAGCAGCTTAGACCCTGGAAGGACTACCCACAATGAGCAGTTCTTC.

This sequence joins TRBV27 and TRBJ1-2, with D unresolved. The germline gives CDR1 MNHEY, CDR2 SMNVEV (reference sequence). The ends were cut back, 5 bases at V and 7 bases at J, with 14 bases in the middle. The CDR3 is 13 residues long. CDR3 sequence: CASSTSPASGYTF. CDR3 DNA: TGTGCCAGCAGTACATCCCCGGCGTCTGGCTACACCTTC.

This clone appeared once. This rearrangement joins TRBV6-6 to TRBJ2-1, with D possibly being TRBD1 or TRBD2 (5 bases each). This CDR3 is 14 amino acids long. CDR1 and CDR2 from the germline V gene are MNHNY and SVGAGI (reference sequence). The V end lost 4 bases, the J end lost 8 bases, and 15 bases lay between the germline ends. DNA for the CDR3: TGTGCCAGCAGTTCAGACGGGGCTCGGGATGAGCAGTTCTTC. Translated: CASSSDGARDEQFF.

This clone was counted once. This chain links TRBV27 with TRBJ2-2, with 13 bases that match TRBD2. The CDR3 length is 19 residues. V was clipped by 5 bases and J by 0 bases; unmatched bases: 9. Per the germline V gene, CDR1 is MNHEY and CDR2 is SMNVEV (reference sequence). The chain's CDR3 is CASSIRLAGGIPNTGELFF. The CDR3 DNA reads TGTGCCAGCAGTATCAGACTAGCGGGAGGTATCCCGAACACCGGGGAGCTGTTTTTT.